Following are 14 T cell receptor beta chains from one sample sequenced in a study of shared clonotypes between healthy human individuals. The naive CD8 subset, CD45RO-negative cells positively selected for CCR7, excluded terminally differentiated effector memory CD45RA+ cells. The assay was immunoSEQ multiplex PCR, and TCRdb's table has in-frame clones only and misses some. The table shows hundreds of thousands of clones, with roughly 96% occurring only once. Material: naive CD8+ T cells sorted from blood. The receptors shown here come from a young woman in good health.

This chain uses TRBV19 with TRBJ2-1, with 8 nucleotides matching TRBD2. Germline V lookup: CDR1 LNHDA, CDR2 SQIVND (reference sequence). V lost 3 bases to trimming and J lost 5 bases; unmatched junction nucleotides: 6. This CDR3 spans 15 amino acids. CDR3 DNA: TGTGCCAGTAGTATCGGGGGGGAGTCCCACAATGAGCAGTTCTTC. It specifies CASSIGGESHNEQFF. Looking up the rest from reference TRBV19 and TRBJ2-1 gives the full variable domain: DGGITQSPKYLFRKEGQNVTLSCEQNLNHDAMYWYRQDPGQGLRLIYYSQIVNDFQKGDIAEGYSVSREKKESFPLTVTSAQKNPTAFYLCASSIGGESHNEQFFGPGTRLTVL.

The chain uses TRBV9 and TRBJ2-7; D is perhaps TRBD2 (6 bases). Trimming pared 7 bases from V and 0 bases from J, leaving 11 bases between. This CDR3 is built from 13 residues. CDR1 and CDR2 from the germline V gene are SGDLS and YYNGEE. DNA for the CDR3: TGTGCCAGCTCCGCGGGACCCTCCTACGAGCAGTACTTC. Amino acid sequence: CASSAGPSYEQYF.

The rearrangement joins TRBV7-6 to TRBJ2-2; TRBD1 matches at 11 bases. V trimming: 4 bases; J trimming: 7 bases; junction bases outside the gene matches: 5. Per the germline V gene, CDR1 is SGHVS and CDR2 is FNYEAQ. CDR3 length: 15 amino acids. CDR3 coding DNA: TGTGCCAGCAGCTCTCCGGACAGGGGGCACGGGGAGCTGTTTTTT. This gives the protein CASSSPDRGHGELFF.

Of note for this clone: Other DNA variants within this sample encode the same CDR3. The V and J genes are TRBV11-2 and TRBJ2-1; no clear D gene. This CDR3 has 12 residues. In germline, CDR1 is SGHAT, CDR2 FQNNGV. Between the trimmed V and J ends, which lost 1 base and 7 bases, there was a span of 5 bases. CDR3 residues: CASSLGNNEQFF. The CDR3 DNA reads as TGTGCCAGCAGCTTAGGCAATAATGAGCAGTTCTTC.

This chain connects TRBV4-1 to TRBJ1-1, with a weak D call TRBD1 (6 bases). Germline assignment: CDR1 MGHRA and CDR2 YSYEKL. The V gene lost 1 base and the J gene lost 0 bases, with 21 bases spanning the gap. The length of the CDR3 is 19 residues. For the CDR3, the DNA is TGCGCCAGCAGCCAAGTAGGACAGCAAGTACAATTTATGAACACTGAAGCTTTCTTT. Encoded protein: CASSQVGQQVQFMNTEAFF.

The V and J genes are TRBV4-1 and TRBJ2-1; D gene ambiguous. This CDR3 is 13 amino acids long. V lost 4 bases to trimming and J lost 6 bases, with 10 bases between them. Germline CDR1 is MGHRA and CDR2 is YSYEKL. In DNA, the CDR3 is TGCGCCAGCAGCCTATCTGTGGTCAATGAGCAGTTCTTC. Translating gives CASSLSVVNEQFF.

This chain uses TRBV28 with TRBJ2-4, with 7 bases matching TRBD2. With 4 bases clipped from V and 1 base from J, the junction kept 13 bases outside the gene matches. This CDR3 has 18 residues. Germline assignment: CDR1 MDHEN and CDR2 SYDVKM. CDR3 residues: CASSSYHLADPAKNIQYF. Written as DNA, the CDR3 is TGTGCCAGCAGTTCGTACCATCTAGCGGACCCTGCCAAAAACATTCAGTACTTC.

The chain is built from TRBV27 and TRBJ1-1; no firm D call. The V gene's germline CDR1 is MNHEY and CDR2 SMNVEV (reference sequence). The CDR3 runs 11 residues. The V gene lost 8 bases and the J gene lost 10 bases, with 14 bases spanning the gap. The CDR3 loop is CASGVGVGAFF. The DNA for the CDR3 is TGTGCCAGCGGGGTCGGGGTAGGAGCTTTCTTT.

This clone was found once. The chain uses TRBV11-2 and TRBJ1-4, with 7 bases fitting TRBD1. Germline values: CDR1 SGHAT, CDR2 FQNNGV. The CDR3 consists of 16 residues. J lost 6 bases, V lost 5 bases, and 12 bases had no gene match. CDR3 bases: TGTGCCAGCAGCCGCCCGCCTGGGACAGTGGATGAAAAACTGTTTTTT. This encodes CASSRPPGTVDEKLFF.

The chain combines TRBV20-1 with TRBJ2-7; D gene uncertain. The V gene's germline CDR1 is DFQATT and CDR2 SNEGSKA (reference sequence). The CDR3 spans 11 residues. The germline V and J ends were trimmed by 6 bases and 6 bases, with 12 bases remaining between them. CDR3 region: CSAEGPFEQYF. The CDR3 DNA sequence: TGCAGTGCCGAAGGACCTTTCGAGCAGTACTTC.

The gene calls are TRBV5-4 and TRBJ2-2; the D gene is possibly TRBD1 (6 bases). Between the trimmed V and J ends, which lost 4 bases and 1 base, there was a span of 11 bases. The CDR3 contains 15 residues. From germline, CDR1 is SGHNT and CDR2 YYREEE (reference sequence). The CDR3 DNA is TGTGCCAGCAGCGCACAGGGTCTGAACACCGGGGAGCTGTTTTTT. This codes for CASSAQGLNTGELFF.

This chain links TRBV6-1 with TRBJ1-5; 9 bases are shared with TRBD1. V lost 6 bases, J lost 5 bases, and 5 bases stayed unmatched. This CDR3 is 14 amino acids long. Germline V CDR1 and CDR2: MNHNS, SASEGT. The CDR3 nucleotides read TGTGCCAGCAGGGGAGGACAGGGGCATCAGCCCCAGCATTTT. Amino acids: CASRGGQGHQPQHF.

The chain carries TRBV5-6 and TRBJ2-3, with a tentative D call TRBD2 (5 bases). Germline CDR1 reads SGHDT; CDR2 reads YYEEEE. V lost 3 bases, J lost 1 base, and 6 bases lay in between. This CDR3 is built from 13 residues. The CDR3: CASSYGGTDTQYF. The DNA of the CDR3 is TGTGCCAGCAGCTACGGGGGCACAGATACGCAGTATTTT.

This chain connects TRBV7-2 to TRBJ1-1; no firm D call. V lost 0 bases to trimming and J lost 6 bases, with 5 bases between them. CDR1 and CDR2 (germline): SGHTA, FQGNSA. This CDR3 contains 12 residues. CDR3 residues: CASSLAQSEAFF. The CDR3 coding sequence is TGTGCCAGCAGCTTAGCACAGTCTGAAGCTTTCTTT.